Listed below are T cell receptor beta chains from one sample, sequenced in a study of T cell changes during pregnancy in multiple sclerosis. Clones were read by immunoSEQ multiplex PCR, and TCRdb kept only the in-frame ones, dropping some. The table shows around 69,000 clones, with roughly 90% occurring only once. The input for sequencing was CD8+ T cells from peripheral blood mononuclear cells, taken before pregnancy. Every receptor here comes from a female donor with multiple sclerosis, enrolled in a pregnancy study. CDR3s include the opening cysteine and the closing phenylalanine or tryptophan. The order of the fields is clone size, V gene, J gene, D gene, CDR3 protein, CDR3 DNA. The D gene is left open where the match is weak. Clone size, where shown, is once, few, many, or a class for clones that have expanded.

>.|TRBV14|TRBJ2-7|TRBD2
CASSPGSGGSYEQYF
TGTGCCAGCAGCCCCGGTAGCGGGGGGAGTTACGAGCAGTACTTC
>.|TRBV7-9|TRBJ2-1|.
CASSQSLNNEQFF
TGTGCCAGCAGCCAAAGCCTGAACAATGAGCAGTTCTTC
>.|TRBV9|TRBJ2-5|.
CASSVGGSRETQYF
TGTGCCAGCAGCGTAGGGGGCTCACGAGAGACCCAGTACTTC
>.|TRBV11-2|TRBJ2-2|TRBD2
CASSLPAGGPNTGELFF
TGTGCCAGCAGCCTCCCCGCGGGGGGACCGAACACCGGGGAGCTGTTTTTT
>.|TRBV6-1|TRBJ1-1|.
CATQGGGTEAFF
TGTGCCACACAAGGCGGGGGCACTGAAGCTTTCTTT
>.|TRBV4-2|TRBJ2-1|TRBD2
CASSTPPSGGYNEQFF
TGTGCCAGCAGCACCCCCCCTAGCGGGGGCTACAATGAGCAGTTCTTC
>.|TRBV12-5|TRBJ1-5|TRBD1
CASGLVHPGTGDDQPQHF
TGTGCTAGTGGTTTGGTACACCCCGGGACAGGGGATGATCAGCCCCAGCATTTT
>.|TRBV30|TRBJ2-1|TRBD2
CAWSVYGGVDEQFF
TGTGCCTGGAGTGTATACGGGGGGGTCGATGAGCAGTTCTTC
>.|TRBV7-9|TRBJ1-1|.
CASSLQNVEAFF
TGTGCCAGCAGCCTCCAGAACGTAGAAGCTTTCTTT
>.|TRBV27|TRBJ1-1|TRBD1
CASSHETGYTEAFF
TGTGCCAGCAGTCACGAGACAGGGTACACTGAAGCTTTCTTT
>.|TRBV7-9|TRBJ2-7|.
CASSLETVYEQYF
TGTGCCAGCAGCTTAGAAACGGTTTACGAGCAGTACTTC
>.|TRBV5-4|TRBJ2-7|.
CASSLWTAYEQYF
TGTGCCAGCAGCCTTTGGACAGCCTACGAGCAGTACTTC
>.|TRBV19|TRBJ1-1|.
CASRAVAEAFF
TGTGCCAGTAGAGCCGTTGCTGAAGCTTTCTTT
>.|TRBV7-6|TRBJ2-1|TRBD1
CASSLYTGASSYNEQFF
TGTGCCAGCAGCTTATATACAGGGGCGAGCTCCTACAATGAGCAGTTCTTC
>.|TRBV7-3|TRBJ2-1|TRBD2
CASSPGGALPNEQFF
TGTGCCAGCAGCCCCGGGGGGGCCCTCCCCAATGAGCAGTTCTTC
>.|TRBV6-6|TRBJ1-2|.
CATDSYGYTF
TGTGCCACGGACAGCTATGGCTACACCTTC
>.|TRBV6-5|TRBJ2-7|.
CASSSIQGIHYEQYF
TGTGCCAGCAGTTCCATCCAGGGGATTCACTACGAGCAGTACTTC
>.|TRBV5-6|TRBJ2-3|TRBD2
CASSFPSGSTDTQYF
TGTGCCAGCAGCTTCCCTAGCGGAAGCACAGATACGCAGTATTTT
>.|TRBV9|TRBJ1-1|.
CASSPQTGTEAFF
TGTGCCAGCAGCCCCCAGACTGGGACTGAAGCTTTCTTT
>.|TRBV6-5|TRBJ2-5|TRBD1
CASSSTGITETQYF
TGTGCCAGCAGTTCGACAGGGATTACTGAGACCCAGTACTTC
>.|TRBV4-1|TRBJ2-7|TRBD2
CASSQDDPGTSGGSPPYEQYF
TGCGCCAGCAGCCAAGATGACCCCGGGACTAGCGGGGGGTCCCCCCCCTACGAGCAGTACTTC
>.|TRBV5-4|TRBJ2-7|TRBD2
CASSLAGGGAYEQYF
TGTGCCAGCAGCTTGGCTGGCGGGGGGGCCTACGAGCAGTACTTC
>.|TRBV19|TRBJ2-1|.
CASSISSNNEQFF
TGTGCCAGTAGTATATCGAGCAACAATGAGCAGTTCTTC
>.|TRBV4-1|TRBJ2-1|TRBD1
CASSQDKGAGTYNEQFF
TGCGCCAGCAGCCAAGACAAGGGGGCCGGGACCTACAATGAGCAGTTCTTC
>.|TRBV27|TRBJ2-7|.
CASSFFGGQTYEQYF
TGTGCCAGCAGTTTCTTCGGTGGGCAGACCTACGAGCAGTACTTC
>.|TRBV2|TRBJ2-7|TRBD1
CASRPGQGYEQYF
TGTGCCAGCAGGCCGGGACAGGGGTACGAGCAGTACTTC
>.|TRBV7-6|TRBJ1-1|.
CASSLEGAYNTEAFF
TGTGCCAGCAGCTTAGAAGGGGCTTATAACACTGAAGCTTTCTTT
>.|TRBV6-5|TRBJ2-3|TRBD2
CASSLGNSGADTQYF
TGTGCCAGCAGTTTAGGGAATAGCGGGGCCGATACGCAGTATTTT
>.|TRBV7-6|TRBJ2-7|TRBD1
CASSLGTASSYEQYF
TGTGCCAGCAGCCTCGGGACAGCAAGCTCCTACGAGCAGTACTTC
>.|TRBV6-5|TRBJ2-3|TRBD2
CASSYSGGGPTDTQYF
TGTGCCAGCAGTTACTCTGGCGGGGGGCCCACAGATACGCAGTATTTT
>.|TRBV27|TRBJ1-5|TRBD1
CATRPEGAWDQPQHF
TGTGCCACCAGACCCGAGGGGGCGTGGGATCAGCCCCAGCATTTT
>.|TRBV27|TRBJ1-1|.
CASSSRGGTEAFF
TGTGCCAGCAGTTCTAGGGGGGGCACTGAAGCTTTCTTT
>.|TRBV9|TRBJ2-5|.
CASSVPGEMGETQYF
TGTGCCAGCAGCGTACCAGGGGAAATGGGAGAGACCCAGTACTTC
>.|TRBV19|TRBJ2-2|.
CASSWHTGELFF
TGTGCCAGTAGTTGGCACACCGGGGAGCTGTTTTTT
>.|TRBV7-6|TRBJ1-3|TRBD1
CASSDRRGPGNTIYF
TGTGCCAGCAGCGACCGCAGGGGGCCTGGAAACACCATATATTTT
>.|TRBV9|TRBJ1-6|.
CASSGGSGNSPLHF
TGTGCCAGCAGCGGTGGGTCGGGAAATTCACCCCTCCACTTT
>.|TRBV6-1|TRBJ2-7|TRBD1
CASSYDRGPYEQYF
TGTGCCAGCAGCTACGACAGGGGGCCTTACGAGCAGTACTTC
>.|TRBV5-4|TRBJ2-7|TRBD2
CASSLISGANYEQYF
TGTGCCAGCAGCTTGATCAGCGGGGCCAACTACGAGCAGTACTTC
>.|TRBV19|TRBJ2-2|TRBD1
CASTAPGQGKGGELFF
TGTGCCAGTACGGCTCCGGGACAGGGGAAGGGCGGGGAGCTGTTTTTT
>.|TRBV20-1|TRBJ2-5|.
CSAREGGTQYF
TGCAGTGCTAGAGAAGGAGGGACCCAGTACTTC
>once|TRBV9|TRBJ1-2|TRBD1
CASSVTPHPPQGENGYTF
TGTGCCAGCAGCGTCACACCCCACCCCCCACAGGGGGAGAATGGCTACACCTTC
>.|TRBV11-2|TRBJ1-2|.
CASSWRTGAGEGYTF
TGTGCCAGCAGCTGGAGGACGGGCGCAGGGGAAGGCTACACCTTC
>few|TRBV7-9|TRBJ1-2|TRBD1
CASSSSSTGPFYTF
TGTGCCAGCAGCTCTAGTTCGACAGGGCCGTTCTACACCTTC
>.|TRBV9|TRBJ1-3|.
CASSVDEGTGNTIYF
TGTGCCAGCAGCGTAGACGAGGGAACTGGAAACACCATATATTTT
>.|TRBV9|TRBJ2-2|.
CASSAGGELFF
TGTGCCAGCAGCGCGGGCGGGGAGCTGTTTTTT
>.|TRBV25-1|TRBJ2-7|TRBD2
CASTGLGEQYF
TGTGCCAGCACGGGACTAGGCGAGCAGTACTTC
>.|TRBV9|TRBJ2-3|TRBD2
CASSVDGGDTDTQYF
TGTGCCAGCAGCGTAGACGGGGGGGACACAGATACGCAGTATTTT
>.|TRBV9|TRBJ1-2|.
CASVQGSGRYGYTF
TGTGCCAGCGTACAGGGTTCCGGAAGGTACGGCTACACCTTC